The 8 T cell receptor beta chains listed next were all sequenced from one sample in a study of cytomegalovirus exposure and HLA in healthy donors. PCR was performed using 60 Vbeta and 13 Jbeta primers. Produced via immunoSEQ multiplex PCR; TCRdb's table is partial and in-frame only. The sample records 65,000 to 85,000 clones, roughly two thirds being singletons. Sequenced: PBMCs. The receptors were sampled from a male donor in good health and CMV-seropositive.

The V and J genes are TRBV7-2 and TRBJ2-4; 7 bases align to TRBD2. Germline V gene lookup returns CDR1 SGHTA and CDR2 FQGNSA. With V trimmed by 0 bases and J by 6 bases, 5 bases remained unmatched. The CDR3 has 15 residues. Here the CDR3 DNA reads TGTGCCAGCAGCTTAGCGGCGGGGGTGAGAAACATTCAGTACTTC. The encoded protein is CASSLAAGVRNIQYF.

The chain is built from TRBV21-1 and TRBJ1-4. TRBV21-1 is shown as a pseudogene. The CDR3 is 12 residues long. The CDR3 sequence is CASSKSGEKLFF. In DNA form, the CDR3 reads TGTGCCAGCAGCAAAAGCGGGGAAAAACTGTTTTTT.

This clone was counted only a few times. The chain combines TRBV28 with TRBJ1-2; the match to TRBD1 covers 7 bases. This CDR3 is 15 amino acids long. Trimming took 2 bases from V and 4 from J; bases not matched to a gene: 7. Looked up from germline, CDR1 is MDHEN and CDR2 is SYDVKM. This CDR3 reads CASSLQQTGTYGYTF. CDR3 coding DNA: TGTGCCAGCAGTTTACAACAGACAGGGACCTATGGCTACACCTTC.

The chain joins TRBV9 to TRBJ1-3; D might be TRBD1 (5 bases). Germline V CDR1 and CDR2: SGDLS, YYNGEE. Trimming stripped 4 bases from V and 0 bases from J, with 11 bases between. The CDR3 consists of 15 residues. The CDR3 nucleotides read TGTGCCAGCAGCTCAGGACATGTCTCTGGAAACACCATATATTTT. As protein: CASSSGHVSGNTIYF.

This sequence joins TRBV5-1 and TRBJ2-5; 13 bases agree with TRBD2. The CDR3 totals 15 residues. Germline CDR1 SGHRS, CDR2 YFSETQ. V shed 7 bases and J 5 bases; nucleotides not matched to a gene: 8. CDR3 amino acids: CASGTSGGARETQYF. CDR3 DNA: TGCGCCAGCGGTACTAGCGGGGGGGCCAGGGAGACCCAGTACTTC.

The chain uses TRBV5-1 and TRBJ1-1, with D perhaps TRBD1 (6 bases). The CDR3 is 15 residues long. Germline V gene data show CDR1 as SGHRS and CDR2 as YFSETQ. Trimming took off 0 bases at V and 2 bases at J, with 11 bases between the two ends. The CDR3 DNA reads as TGCGCCAGCAGCTTGGCGGGGACACGAAACACTGAAGCTTTCTTT. Encoded protein: CASSLAGTRNTEAFF.

Note on this clone: A read error may account for a junction end that differs from germline. V is TRBV7-9 and J is TRBJ2-5; a possible D gene is TRBD2 (7 bases). From germline, CDR1 is SEHNR and CDR2 FQNEAQ (reference sequence). CDR3 length equals 12 residues. The CDR3 loop is CSSRRGGETQYF. The CDR3 coding sequence is TGTTCCAGCAGGAGGGGGGGCGAGACCCAGTACTTC.

The chain couples TRBV14 to TRBJ2-1; D is ambiguous. Germline CDR1 is SGHDN and CDR2 is FVKESK. V lost 0 bases and J lost 7, with 16 bases in between. The CDR3 totals 16 residues. CDR3 in DNA: TGTGCCAGCAGCCAAGATGGGTCAGGCTGGGTAAATGAGCAGTTCTTC. Protein sequence: CASSQDGSGWVNEQFF.